What follows is one T cell receptor beta chain and its context. Its cognate antigen has yet to be identified. Base qualities are not at hand, and no much larger clone is one base apart. For this chain, trimming is 4 bases at the V end and 5 bases at the J end, and the number of junction bases without a gene match is 7. From the germline V gene, CDR1 is SGHRS and CDR2 is YFSETQ. Including cysteine and phenylalanine, the CDR3 has 15 amino acids. This entry keeps only the CDR3 DNA: 45 bases, framed from base 1. This sample is drawn from a study of T cell changes during pregnancy in multiple sclerosis (dated by TCRdb to about 2019). Study-wide context: In women with multiple sclerosis, the researchers looked at how the T cell repertoire shifted as pregnancy progressed.

Library prep was done by the immunoSEQ multiplex PCR assay. This immuneACCESS table, as held by TCRdb, lists in-frame sequences with V and J called but not all clones. Of the missing ones, under half trace to an unresolved V gene in checked studies; the others have no known cause. This sample gives 85,000 to 120,000 clones in total; under 95% of them show up just once. The ten largest clonotypes hold 1.6% of the sample. The chain couples TRBV5-1 to TRBJ2-1; 9 bases in the junction line up with TRBD1. This specimen consisted of peripheral blood, obtained after pregnancy. This receptor was identified in a female donor with multiple sclerosis, enrolled in a pregnancy study. The bases are TGCGCCAGCAGCCCGGGACAGGGAGGCCACAATGAGCAGTTCTTC. Its protein reads: CASSPGQGGHNEQFF. The variable domain in full, with residues beyond the CDR3 obtained from the reference TRBV5-1 and TRBJ2-1 genes, is KAGVTQTPRYLIKTRGQQVTLSCSPISGHRSVSWYQQTPGQGLQFLFEYFSETQRNKGNFPGRFSGRQFSNSRSEMNVSTLELGDSALYLCASSPGQGGHNEQFFGPGTRLTVL.